This record looks at one T cell receptor beta chain sequence and its context. This sample was taken from a study of T cell changes during pregnancy in multiple sclerosis. Profiled with immunoSEQ multiplex PCR; TCRdb holds only in-frame clones, not every one. Of 35,000 to 45,000 clones in the sample, more than 80% were seen once. Germline V gene data show CDR1 as KGHSH and CDR2 as LQKENI. The CDR3 is made up of 13 amino acids. Trimming took off 5 bases at V and 3 bases at J, with 10 bases between the two ends. The chain carries TRBV18 and TRBJ1-1, with no clear D. This material consisted of peripheral blood, taken before pregnancy. This TCR came from a female donor with multiple sclerosis, enrolled in a pregnancy study. The CDR3 region has the DNA TGTGCCAGCTCATCCGGGTTGGACACTGAAGCTTTCTTT. Translation: CASSSGLDTEAFF.